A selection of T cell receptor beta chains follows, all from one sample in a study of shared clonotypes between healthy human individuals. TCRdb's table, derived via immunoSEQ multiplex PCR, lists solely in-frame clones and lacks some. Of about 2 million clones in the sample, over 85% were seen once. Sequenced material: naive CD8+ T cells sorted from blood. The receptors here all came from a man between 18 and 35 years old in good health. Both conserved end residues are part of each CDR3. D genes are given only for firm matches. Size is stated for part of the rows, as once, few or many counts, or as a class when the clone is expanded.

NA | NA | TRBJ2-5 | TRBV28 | CASSPPPQETQYF | TGTGCCAGCAGTCCCCCGCCCCAAGAGACCCAGTACTTC
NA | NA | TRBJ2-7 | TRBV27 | CASSSWLGEQYF | TGTGCCAGCAGTTCTTGGTTGGGCGAGCAGTACTTC
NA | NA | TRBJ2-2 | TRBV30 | CAGISPPGMSGELFF | TGTGCCGGAATTTCGCCGCCCGGAATGTCCGGGGAGCTGTTTTTT
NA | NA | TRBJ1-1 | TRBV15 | CATSRAHEIREPEAFF | TGTGCCACCAGCAGAGCACATGAAATCAGGGAGCCTGAAGCTTTCTTT
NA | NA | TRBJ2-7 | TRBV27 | CASSLGYSYEQYF | TGTGCCAGCAGTTTAGGGTATTCCTACGAGCAGTACTTC
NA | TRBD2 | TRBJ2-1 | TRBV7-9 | CASSLASGGGPYNEQFF | TGTGCCAGCAGCTTAGCGTCCGGCGGGGGGCCCTACAATGAGCAGTTCTTC
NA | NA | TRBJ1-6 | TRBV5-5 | CASSLGAVSSYNSPLHF | TGTGCCAGCAGCTTGGGAGCCGTTAGCTCCTATAATTCACCCCTCCACTTT
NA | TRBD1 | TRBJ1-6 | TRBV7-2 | CASSLGDRTGYNSPLHF | TGTGCCAGCAGCTTAGGGGACAGGACGGGCTATAATTCACCCCTCCACTTT
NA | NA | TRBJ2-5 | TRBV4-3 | CASSRFRGAGETQYF | TGCGCCAGCAGCCGGTTTAGGGGGGCCGGGGAGACCCAGTACTTC
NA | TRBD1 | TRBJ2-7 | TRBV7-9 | CASSAPQGNPDEQYF | TGTGCCAGCAGCGCACCACAGGGGAATCCCGACGAGCAGTACTTC
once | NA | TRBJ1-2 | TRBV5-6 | CASSPDGASGYTF | TGTGCCAGCAGCCCAGACGGGGCCTCCGGCTACACCTTC
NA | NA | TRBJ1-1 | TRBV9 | CASSVFGNTEAFF | TGTGCCAGCAGCGTATTCGGGAACACTGAAGCTTTCTTT
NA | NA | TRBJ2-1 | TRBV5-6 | CATSYRDSYNEQFF | TGTGCCACCTCATACAGGGACTCCTACAATGAGCAGTTCTTC
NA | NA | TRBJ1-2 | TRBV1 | CTSSQGTSSYGYTF | TGCACCAGCAGCCAGGGCACGTCTAGCTATGGCTACACCTTC
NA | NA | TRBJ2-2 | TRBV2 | CASSDPGELFF | TGTGCCAGCAGTGACCCCGGGGAGCTGTTTTTT
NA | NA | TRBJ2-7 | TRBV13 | CASSFSGDSYEQYF | TGTGCCAGCAGCTTCTCGGGAGACTCCTACGAGCAGTACTTC
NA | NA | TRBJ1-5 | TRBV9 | CASSVDGFGQPQHF | TGTGCCAGCAGCGTAGACGGGTTTGGTCAGCCCCAGCATTTT
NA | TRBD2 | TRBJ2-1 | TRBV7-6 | CASSLDPSGRNNEQFF | TGTGCCAGCAGCTTAGATCCTAGCGGGAGGAATAATGAGCAGTTCTTC
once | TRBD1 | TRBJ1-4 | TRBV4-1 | CASSHAGQAEDGYLNEKLFF | TGCGCCAGCAGCCATGCCGGACAGGCGGAGGACGGTTACCTTAATGAAAAACTGTTTTTT
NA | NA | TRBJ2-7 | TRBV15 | CATSISPEAYEQYF | TGTGCCACCAGCATATCCCCGGAAGCCTACGAGCAGTACTTC
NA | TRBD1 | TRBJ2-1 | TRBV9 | CASSGQDRGGNEQFF | TGTGCCAGCAGCGGCCAGGACAGGGGTGGCAATGAGCAGTTCTTC
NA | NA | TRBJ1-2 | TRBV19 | CASSIEQNYGYTF | TGTGCCAGTAGTATAGAACAGAACTATGGCTACACCTTC
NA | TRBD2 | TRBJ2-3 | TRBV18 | CASSPGLAGADTQYF | TGTGCCAGCTCACCAGGCCTAGCGGGAGCGGATACGCAGTATTTT
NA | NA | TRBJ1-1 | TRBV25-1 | CASSDSGMNTEAFF | TGTGCCAGCAGTGATAGTGGGATGAACACTGAAGCTTTCTTT
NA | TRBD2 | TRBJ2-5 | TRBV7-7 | CASSPGGVLAGDPWYF | TGTGCTAGCAGCCCAGGGGGCGTACTAGCGGGAGATCCATGGTACTTC
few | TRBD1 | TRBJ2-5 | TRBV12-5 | CASGPTGSETQYF | TGTGCTAGTGGACCGACAGGGTCCGAGACCCAGTACTTC
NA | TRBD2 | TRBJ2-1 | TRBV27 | CASSSGGDRYEQFF | TGTGCCAGCAGTTCCGGGGGGGACCGTTATGAGCAGTTCTTC
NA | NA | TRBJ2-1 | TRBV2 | CASSVRNNEQFF | TGTGCCAGCAGTGTGAGAAACAATGAGCAGTTCTTC
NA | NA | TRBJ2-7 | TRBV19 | CASSMAVADYEQYF | TGTGCCAGTAGTATGGCGGTCGCAGACTACGAGCAGTACTTC
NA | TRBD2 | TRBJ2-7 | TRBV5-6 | CASSWGGSSYEQYF | TGTGCCAGCAGCTGGGGGGGATCCTCCTACGAGCAGTACTTC
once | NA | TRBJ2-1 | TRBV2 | CASSDGTGRTSSYNEQFF | TGTGCCAGCAGTGACGGTACGGGCCGTACGAGCTCCTACAATGAGCAGTTCTTC
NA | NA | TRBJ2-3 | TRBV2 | CASSAPGPTLADTQYF | TGTGCCAGCAGTGCGCCGGGACCTACCCTAGCAGATACGCAGTATTTT
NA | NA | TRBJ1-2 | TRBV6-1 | CASSERGYGYTF | TGTGCCAGCAGTGAGAGGGGCTACGGCTACACCTTC
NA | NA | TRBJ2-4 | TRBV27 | CASSPQTGGLAKNIQYF | TGTGCCAGCAGTCCCCAGACTGGGGGGTTGGCGAAAAACATTCAGTACTTC
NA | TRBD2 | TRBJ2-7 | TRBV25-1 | CASSDRTSGFYEQYF | TGTGCCAGCAGTGACCGGACTAGCGGGTTCTACGAGCAGTACTTC
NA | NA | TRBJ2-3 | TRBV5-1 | CASSLVVGTDTQYF | TGCGCCAGCAGCTTGGTGGTAGGCACAGATACGCAGTATTTT
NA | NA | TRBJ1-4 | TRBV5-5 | CASSSTGGDEKLFF | TGTGCCAGCAGCTCCACAGGAGGGGATGAAAAACTGTTTTTT
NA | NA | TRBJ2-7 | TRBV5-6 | CASSLGVYEQYF | TGTGCCAGCAGCTTGGGTGTCTACGAGCAGTACTTC
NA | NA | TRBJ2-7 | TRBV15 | CATSRPESSEQYF | TGTGCCACCAGCAGACCCGAGTCGTCCGAGCAGTACTTC
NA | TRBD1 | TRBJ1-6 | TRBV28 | CASSLDRGYNSPLHF | TGTGCCAGCAGTTTGGACAGGGGCTATAATTCACCCCTCCACTTT
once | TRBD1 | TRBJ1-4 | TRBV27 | CASSAGQGLEKLFF | TGTGCCAGCAGTGCGGGACAGGGGCTTGAAAAACTGTTTTTT
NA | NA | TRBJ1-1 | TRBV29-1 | CSLRGGATANTEAFF | TGCAGCCTCAGAGGGGGGGCGACGGCGAACACTGAAGCTTTCTTT
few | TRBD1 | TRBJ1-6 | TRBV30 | CAWSRTGQHNSPLHF | TGTGCCTGGAGTAGAACGGGACAGCATAATTCACCCCTCCACTTT
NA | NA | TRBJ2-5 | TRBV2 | CASSGNQETQYF | TGTGCCAGCAGTGGAAACCAAGAGACCCAGTACTTC
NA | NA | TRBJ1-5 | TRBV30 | CAWSPVVRNQPQHF | TGTGCCTGGAGCCCTGTAGTACGCAATCAGCCCCAGCATTTT
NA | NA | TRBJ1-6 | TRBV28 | CASSFSVSALGAYNSPLHF | TGTGCCAGCAGTTTCAGTGTTTCAGCCCTCGGGGCCTATAATTCACCCCTCCACTTT
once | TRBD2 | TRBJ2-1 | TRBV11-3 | CASSPEGWREGDNEQFF | TGTGCCAGCAGCCCAGAGGGGTGGCGGGAGGGGGACAATGAGCAGTTCTTC
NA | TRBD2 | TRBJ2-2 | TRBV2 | CASSENLAGLPNTGELFF | TGTGCCAGCAGTGAAAACTTAGCGGGGCTACCGAACACCGGGGAGCTGTTTTTT
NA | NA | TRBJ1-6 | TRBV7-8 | CASSLVEQDGSPLHF | TGTGCCAGCAGCTTAGTGGAACAAGATGGTTCACCCCTCCACTTT
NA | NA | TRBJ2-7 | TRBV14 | CASSQNAGNYEQYF | TGTGCCAGCAGCCAAAACGCAGGGAACTACGAGCAGTACTTC
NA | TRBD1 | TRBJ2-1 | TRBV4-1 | CASSLYAQGARDEQFF | TGCGCCAGCAGCCTATACGCACAGGGGGCGCGGGATGAGCAGTTCTTC
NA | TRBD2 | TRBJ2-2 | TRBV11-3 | CASSPRGTSGTGELFF | TGTGCCAGCAGCCCAAGAGGGACTAGCGGAACCGGGGAGCTGTTTTTT
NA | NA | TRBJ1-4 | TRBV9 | CASSPEGTRLLFF | TGTGCCAGCAGCCCAGAAGGGACTAGGTTGCTGTTTTTT
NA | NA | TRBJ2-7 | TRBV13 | CASSLGQGYEQYF | TGTGCCAGCAGCTTAGGGCAGGGTTACGAGCAGTACTTC
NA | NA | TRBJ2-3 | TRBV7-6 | CASSFRPDTQYF | TGTGCCAGCAGCTTCCGCCCCGATACGCAGTATTTT